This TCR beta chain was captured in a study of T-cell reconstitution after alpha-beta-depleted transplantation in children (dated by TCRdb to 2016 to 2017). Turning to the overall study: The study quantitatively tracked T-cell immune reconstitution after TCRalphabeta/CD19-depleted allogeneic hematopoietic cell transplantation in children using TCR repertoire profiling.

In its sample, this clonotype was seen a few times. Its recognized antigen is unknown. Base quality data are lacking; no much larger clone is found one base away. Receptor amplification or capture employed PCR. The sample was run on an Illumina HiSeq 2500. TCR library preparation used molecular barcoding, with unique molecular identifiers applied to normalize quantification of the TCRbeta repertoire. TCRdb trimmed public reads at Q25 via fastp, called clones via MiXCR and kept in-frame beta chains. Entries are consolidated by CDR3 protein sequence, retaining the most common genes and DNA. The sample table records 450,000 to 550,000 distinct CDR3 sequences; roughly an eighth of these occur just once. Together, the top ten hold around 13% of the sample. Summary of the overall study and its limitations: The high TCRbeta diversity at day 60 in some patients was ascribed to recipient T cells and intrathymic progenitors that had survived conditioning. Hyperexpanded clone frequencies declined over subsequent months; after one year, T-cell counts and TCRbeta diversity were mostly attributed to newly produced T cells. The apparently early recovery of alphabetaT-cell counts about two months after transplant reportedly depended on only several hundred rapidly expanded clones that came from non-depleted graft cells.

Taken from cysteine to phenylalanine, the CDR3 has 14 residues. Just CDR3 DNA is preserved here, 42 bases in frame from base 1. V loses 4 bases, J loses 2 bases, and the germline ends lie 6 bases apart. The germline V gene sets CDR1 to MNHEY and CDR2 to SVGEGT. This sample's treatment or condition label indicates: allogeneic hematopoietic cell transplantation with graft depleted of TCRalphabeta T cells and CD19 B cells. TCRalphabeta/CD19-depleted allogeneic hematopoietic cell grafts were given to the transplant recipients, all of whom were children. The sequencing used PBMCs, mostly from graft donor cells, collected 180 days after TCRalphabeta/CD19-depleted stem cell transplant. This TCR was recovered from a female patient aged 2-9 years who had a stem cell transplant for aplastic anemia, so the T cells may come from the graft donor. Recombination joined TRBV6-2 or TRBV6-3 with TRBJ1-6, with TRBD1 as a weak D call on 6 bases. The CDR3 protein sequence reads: CASSWTAYNSPLHF. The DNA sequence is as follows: TGTGCCAGCAGTTGGACAGCCTATAATTCACCCCTCCACTTT.